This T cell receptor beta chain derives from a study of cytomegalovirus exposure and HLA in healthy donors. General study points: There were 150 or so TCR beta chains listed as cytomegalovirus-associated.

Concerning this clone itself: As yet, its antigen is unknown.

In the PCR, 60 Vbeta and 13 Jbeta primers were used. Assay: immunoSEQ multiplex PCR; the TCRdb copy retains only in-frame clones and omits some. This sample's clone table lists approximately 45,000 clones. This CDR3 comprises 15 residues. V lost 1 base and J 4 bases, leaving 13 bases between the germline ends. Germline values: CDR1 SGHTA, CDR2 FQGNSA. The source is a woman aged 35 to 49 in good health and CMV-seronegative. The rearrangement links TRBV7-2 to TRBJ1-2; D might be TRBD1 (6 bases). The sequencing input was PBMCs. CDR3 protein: CASSLGVGQTYGYTF. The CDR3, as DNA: TGTGCCAGCAGCTTAGGCGTGGGACAAACCTATGGCTACACCTTC.